The source of this TCR beta chain is a study of identical twins. Germline loops: CDR1 SGHTA, CDR2 FQGNSA. The CDR3 length is 16 residues. V dropped 2 bases and J dropped 6; count of bases not matched to a gene: 7. A universal primer site came from template switching; cDNA carried unique molecular identifiers. TCRdb passed the 5' RACE reads through MiXCR, listing each CDR3 protein once. The data hold around 530,000 distinct CDR3 sequences, with approximately 16% observed a single time. The sample also formed part of further work on yellow fever vaccine responses in identical twins.

The TCR was taken from a woman aged 18-30 years in good health. The sample consisted of CD4+ T cells sorted from blood. This chain joins TRBV7-2 and TRBJ2-2, with TRBD2 identical over 9 bases. DNA for the CDR3: TGTGCCAGCAGCTTATGGGCGGGAGGGCCGGCCGGGGAGCTGTTTTTT. It is translated as CASSLWAGGPAGELFF.